The rows below give T cell receptor beta chains drawn from one sample of a study of blood T cell repertoires in COVID-19. The assay was immunoSEQ multiplex PCR, and TCRdb's table has in-frame clones only and misses some. Of fewer than 500,000 clones in the sample, more than 75% are singletons; the top ten hold roughly 1.2%. The sample comprised peripheral blood. All receptors come from a human donor with acute or convalescent COVID-19. The donor label of this sample is uncertain. Both conserved end residues are part of each CDR3.

V gene,CDR3 protein
TRBV3-1/TRBV3-2,CASSQLGGVGGELFF
TRBV4-1,CASSQDRQGATDTQYF
TRBV18,CASSPRTGVGEQYF
TRBV11-2,CASSSGAGTYNEQFF
TRBV2,CASRAEYQPQHF
TRBV21-1,CASIPPTGRHNQPQHF
TRBV19,CASSRGQDYGYTF
TRBV28,CASSLFRGFKHF
TRBV10-2,CASSENGANTEAFF
TRBV7-6,CASSLTGSSAGELFF
TRBV11-2,CASSLGTSVSEETQYF
TRBV30,CAWSRQGGNQPQHF
TRBV14,CASSQRQGTPDTQYF
TRBV6-5,CASMGLAVTGELFF
TRBV18,CASSPGRAGENYGYTF
TRBV30,CAWSLAGNTIYF
TRBV5-1,CASSLGHGSPSDTQYF
TRBV5-4,CASSFNAAGPKTYGYTF
TRBV5-8,CASSWDREETQYF
TRBV30,CAWKLGGVRRDEQFF
TRBV5-1,CASSPASGGYTF
TRBV12-3/TRBV12-4,CASSLTGNYGYTF
TRBV30,CAWSNSGGKDIQYF
TRBV27,CASSPRGAYYEQYF
TRBV9,CASSVVGLAGSNTGELFF
TRBV6-5,CASSPAAAGANVLTF
TRBV5-5,CASSLAQTHSGNTIYF
TRBV5-5,CASSPWSGTNNEQFF
TRBV28,CASTGSWVGGGYTF